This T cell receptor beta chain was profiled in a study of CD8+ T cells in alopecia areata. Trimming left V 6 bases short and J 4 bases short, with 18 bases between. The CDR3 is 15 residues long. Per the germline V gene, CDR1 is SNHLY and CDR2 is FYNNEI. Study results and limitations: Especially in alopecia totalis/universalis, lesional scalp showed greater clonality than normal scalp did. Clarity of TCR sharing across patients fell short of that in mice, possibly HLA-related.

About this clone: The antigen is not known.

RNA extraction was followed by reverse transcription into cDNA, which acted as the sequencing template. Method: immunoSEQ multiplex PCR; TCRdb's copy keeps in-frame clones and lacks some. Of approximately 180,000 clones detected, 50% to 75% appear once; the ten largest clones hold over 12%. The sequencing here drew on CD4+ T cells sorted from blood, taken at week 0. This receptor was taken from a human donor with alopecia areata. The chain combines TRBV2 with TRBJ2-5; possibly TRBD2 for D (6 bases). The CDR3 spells CASSPSRAGAETQYF. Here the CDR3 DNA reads TGTGCCAGCAGCCCCTCTCGAGCGGGCGCAGAGACCCAGTACTTC.